These 19 T cell receptor beta chains share one sample of origin, sequenced in a study of T cell repertoires in aging, cancer and after chemotherapy. Rearranged V-D-J TRB sequences were amplified with a mixed TRB-A/B primer pool. One entry per CDR3 protein results from TCRdb running MiXCR on the multiplex PCR reads. The data hold several thousand distinct CDR3 sequences, with 35% to 50% observed a single time. TCR beta rearrangements were amplified from peripheral blood genomic DNA. The specimen was blood. Receptors were obtained from a human donor in good health.

This chain uses TRBV12-3 or TRBV12-4 with TRBJ1-1; D call uncertain. V shed 5 bases and J shed 6 bases, with 13 bases lying between them. This CDR3 contains 13 residues. The CDR3 coding sequence is TGTGCCAGCAGTACTCGGGTAGAGGCTGAAGCTTTCTTT. This sequence encodes CASSTRVEAEAFF.

J is TRBJ1-3 and V is TRBV20-1; D is possibly TRBD1 (5 bases). Trimming stripped 2 bases from V and 0 bases from J, with 11 bases between. This CDR3 is built from 15 residues. Germline assignment: CDR1 DFQATT and CDR2 SNEGSKA (reference sequence). The CDR3 spells CSARNMGTSGNTIYF. The CDR3 DNA reads TGCAGTGCTAGAAACATGGGGACCTCTGGAAACACCATATATTTT.

This clonotype is large within its sample. CDR3 residues: CAWRQNTGYYGYTF. CDR3 DNA sequence: TGTGCCTGGAGGCAAAACACAGGGTACTATGGCTACACCTTC. The chain carries TRBV30 and TRBJ1-2; D is perhaps TRBD1 (6 bases). V was clipped by 3 bases and J by 3 bases, with 14 bases between them. Germline V CDR1 and CDR2: GTSNPN, SVGIG (reference sequence). This CDR3 comprises 14 residues.

The chain combines TRBV10-3 with TRBJ2-3; D may correspond to TRBD1 or TRBD2 (5 bases each). The J call is in doubt because the DNA end fits TRBJ2-1 better. This CDR3 comprises 13 residues. Germline CDR1 reads ENHRY; CDR2 reads SYGVKD. The CDR3 nucleotides read TGTGCCATCAGGGGGGACGGACACAATGAGCAGTTCTTC. It encodes CAIRGDGHNEQFF.

This chain links TRBV30 with TRBJ2-3, with 9 bases fitting TRBD1. The ends lost 1 base at V and 5 bases at J; junction bases unmatched: 10. Germline assignment: CDR1 GTSNPN and CDR2 SVGIG (reference sequence). The CDR3 totals 16 residues. CDR3 region: CAWSAMPGQGKDTQYF. The CDR3 coding sequence is TGTGCCTGGAGTGCGATGCCGGGACAGGGTAAAGATACGCAGTATTTT.

This clonotype was counted between two and nine times. The gene calls are TRBV27 and TRBJ1-6; D remains unclear. V was clipped by 7 bases and J by 3 bases, with 19 bases between them. Germline V lookup: CDR1 MNHEY, CDR2 SMNVEV (reference sequence). The CDR3 is made up of 17 amino acids. CDR3 loop: CASTSSAARVYNSPLHF. The CDR3 DNA follows: TGTGCCAGCACTTCCTCCGCGGCTCGAGTCTATAATTCACCCCTCCACTTT.

This clonotype was counted only a few times. This chain joins TRBV7-2 and TRBJ2-3; 11 bases are a match to TRBD2. V was clipped by 1 base and J by 1 base; unmatched bases: 1. Germline V CDR1 and CDR2: SGHTA, FQGNSA. This CDR3 region has 16 residues. CDR3 nucleotide sequence: TGTGCCAGCAGCTTAGTAGCGGGGGGGCGCACAGATACGCAGTATTTT. This codes for CASSLVAGGRTDTQYF.

This clonotype was observed a few times. CDR3 nucleotides: TGCAGTGCTAGAACTCGCGGGGGATCAAACGAGCAGTACTTC. Translating gives CSARTRGGSNEQYF. The chain has TRBV20-1 and TRBJ2-7; TRBD2 aligns across 7 bases. The V gene's germline CDR1 is DFQATT and CDR2 SNEGSKA (reference sequence). V lost 2 bases and J lost 5; bases outside the gene matches: 9. The CDR3 is made up of 14 amino acids.

V gene TRBV24-1 combines with J gene TRBJ2-5, with D possibly being TRBD2 (6 bases). The germline V and J ends were trimmed by 9 bases and 4 bases, with 14 bases remaining between them. Germline loops: CDR1 KGHDR, CDR2 SFDVKD. The CDR3 has 13 amino acids. In DNA, the CDR3 is TGTGCCACCGCCGGGCGGGGTTCAGAGACCCAGTACTTC. The encoded protein is CATAGRGSETQYF.

V gene TRBV5-1 combines with J gene TRBJ2-7, with TRBD1 matching 7 bases. The length of the CDR3 is 15 residues. The V and J ends lost 4 bases and 2 bases, in that order; junction bases with no gene match: 9. Germline V gene lookup returns CDR1 SGHRS and CDR2 YFSETQ. The CDR3 protein is CASSPGQDKTYEQYF. In nucleotides, the CDR3 is TGCGCCAGCAGCCCAGGACAGGATAAAACCTACGAGCAGTACTTC.

This chain joins TRBV5-6 and TRBJ1-5; D is possibly TRBD1 (5 bases). CDR1 SGHDT and CDR2 YYEEEE come from the germline V gene. This CDR3 has 17 residues. Deletions cut 4 bases from V and 4 bases from J, with 21 bases between. CDR3 sequence (DNA): TGTGCCAGCAGCGCCCACGAAGGGGCCCCGCCTAATCAGCCCCAGCATTTT. It specifies CASSAHEGAPPNQPQHF.

V gene TRBV6-5 combines with J gene TRBJ1-5; 8 bases are shared with TRBD1. CDR3 size: 16 residues. From germline, CDR1 is MNHEY and CDR2 SVGAGI. Germline trimming cut 6 bases from V and 2 bases from J; bases unmatched to any gene: 9. CDR3 coding DNA: TGTGCCAGCAGACCCAACCAGGGGGCAGGCAATCAGCCCCAGCATTTT. Its translation: CASRPNQGAGNQPQHF.

The rearrangement uses TRBV19 and TRBJ2-7; D not resolved. Trimming left V 1 base short and J 2 bases short, with 12 bases between. CDR1 is LNHDA and CDR2 is SQIVND in the germline V gene (reference sequence). The CDR3 spans 15 residues. CDR3 DNA sequence: TGTGCCAGTAGTATAGGGCCGGAAACACCCTACGAGCAGTACTTC. Translated: CASSIGPETPYEQYF.

The rearrangement joins TRBV5-6 to TRBJ1-1; D remains unclear. This CDR3 has 14 amino acids. Between the trimmed V and J ends, which lost 0 bases and 1 base, there was a span of 7 bases. Germline CDR1 is SGHDT and CDR2 is YYEEEE. CDR3 sequence (DNA): TGTGCCAGCAGCTTGGGAGTTGGGAACACTGAAGCTTTCTTT. It yields the protein CASSLGVGNTEAFF.

The chain employs TRBV4-2 and TRBJ2-6; TRBD1 agrees at 7 bases. Germline-derived CDR1 and CDR2 are LGHNA and YNFKEQ. The CDR3 is 16 residues long. Trimming at V came to 4 bases and at J to 2 bases, leaving 5 bases not matched to a gene. CDR3 in amino acids: CASSPLTGTGANVLTF. CDR3 DNA: TGTGCCAGCAGCCCTCTGACAGGGACTGGGGCCAACGTCCTGACTTTC.

J is TRBJ2-3 and V is TRBV12-5; possible D gene TRBD1, 8 bases. The CDR3 is made up of 16 amino acids. Between the trimmed V and J ends, which lost 2 bases and 8 bases, there was a span of 20 bases. CDR1 and CDR2 from the germline V gene are LGHNT and FRNRAP. CDR3: CASGLILGQGGGTQYF. The CDR3 DNA reads as TGTGCTAGTGGTTTGATACTTGGACAGGGAGGGGGTACGCAGTATTTT. The full variable domain, rest sourced from reference TRBV12-5 and TRBJ2-3, is DARVTQTPRHKVTEMGQEVTMRCQPILGHNTVFWYRQTMMQGLELLAYFRNRAPLDDSGMPKDRFSAEMPDATLATLKIQPSEPRDSAVYFCASGLILGQGGGTQYFGPGTRLTVL.

The chain is built from TRBV2 and TRBJ2-1; 8 nucleotides agree with TRBD1. Per the germline V gene, CDR1 is SNHLY and CDR2 is FYNNEI. This CDR3 spans 15 amino acids. J lost 0 bases, V lost 4 bases, and 2 bases had no gene match. The CDR3 DNA is TGTGCCAGCAGTGGTGACAGGGGCTCCTACAATGAGCAGTTCTTC. Translation gives CASSGDRGSYNEQFF.

The rearrangement joins TRBV30 to TRBJ1-1; 7 bases align to TRBD1. V shed 2 bases and J 4 bases; nucleotides not matched to a gene: 10. Per the germline V gene, CDR1 is GTSNPN and CDR2 is SVGIG (reference sequence). The CDR3 contains 15 residues. The CDR3: CAWSLTGSLVTEAFF. The CDR3 bases are TGTGCCTGGAGTCTGACAGGGAGCCTTGTCACTGAAGCTTTCTTT.

This sequence joins TRBV12-3 or TRBV12-4 and TRBJ2-1; 10 nucleotides match TRBD1. The CDR3 is 15 amino acids. Trimming removed 1 base from V and 8 bases from J; junction bases left unmatched: 5. The CDR3 DNA reads TGTGCCAGCAGTTTAGTTGGGGACAGGGGCCATGAGCAGTTCTTC. This gives the protein CASSLVGDRGHEQFF.